This TCR beta chain is drawn from a study of cytomegalovirus exposure and HLA in healthy donors. Vbeta (60) and Jbeta (13) primers were used in the PCR. The method was immunoSEQ multiplex PCR; TCRdb's version includes in-frame clones alone and lacks a portion of them. The table lists 90,000 to 150,000 clones, less than 20% of them singletons. CDR3 size: 15 residues. CDR1 is SEHNR, CDR2 FQNEAQ, per germline (reference sequence). The J segment lost 6 bases and the V segment lost 2 bases, leaving 6 bases of the junction unmatched. The chain is built from TRBV7-9 and TRBJ2-3; TRBD2 aligns across 9 bases. The sample comprised PBMCs. This sequence was found in a woman aged 18-29 years in good health and CMV-seronegative. The CDR3 nucleotides are TGTGCCAGCAGCTTAACGGCGGGGGGGCCGGATACGCAGTATTTT. Its translation: CASSLTAGGPDTQYF.